Listed below are T cell receptor beta chains from one sample, sequenced in a study of PD-1 blockade in classical Hodgkin lymphoma. Method: immunoSEQ multiplex PCR; TCRdb's copy keeps in-frame clones and lacks some. The sample consists of approximately 20,000 clones, nearly 90% of them appearing once. What was sequenced was CD4+ T cells from blood. The source of these receptors is a human donor with classical Hodgkin lymphoma. CDR3s include the opening cysteine and the closing phenylalanine or tryptophan. D genes are given only for firm matches. Clone size is given for some rows only: seen once, a few or many times, or a class if the clone is expanded.

v_gene: TRBV7-9
d_gene: -
j_gene: TRBJ2-2
abundance: -
CDR3nt: TGTGCCAGCAGCTTGGAGGCCGGGGAGCTGTTTTTT
CDR3aa: CASSLEAGELFF

v_gene: TRBV28
d_gene: -
j_gene: TRBJ1-5
abundance: -
CDR3nt: TGTGCCAGCAGTCTGACCGGGGGCTATCAGCCCCAGCATTTT
CDR3aa: CASSLTGGYQPQHF

v_gene: TRBV18
d_gene: -
j_gene: TRBJ1-1
abundance: -
CDR3nt: TGTGCCAGCTCAATCGACCAGAACACTGAAGCTTTCTTT
CDR3aa: CASSIDQNTEAFF

v_gene: TRBV6-5
d_gene: TRBD1
j_gene: TRBJ1-4
abundance: -
CDR3nt: TGTGCCAGCAGTTCACCTCCGGGACAGCTCCTGTTTTTT
CDR3aa: CASSSPPGQLLFF

v_gene: TRBV5-6
d_gene: -
j_gene: TRBJ1-6
abundance: -
CDR3nt: TGTGCCAGCAGCCTAGCCTCCTATAATTCACCCCTCCACTTT
CDR3aa: CASSLASYNSPLHF

v_gene: TRBV6-1
d_gene: TRBD1
j_gene: TRBJ1-2
abundance: -
CDR3nt: TGTGCCAGCATTCTCAACGAGGACAGGTACTATGGCTACACCTTC
CDR3aa: CASILNEDRYYGYTF

v_gene: TRBV18
d_gene: -
j_gene: TRBJ1-6
abundance: -
CDR3nt: TGTGCCAGCTCACCAATAGGGGCTAATTCACCCCTCCACTTT
CDR3aa: CASSPIGANSPLHF

v_gene: TRBV27
d_gene: -
j_gene: TRBJ2-3
abundance: -
CDR3nt: TGTGCCAGCAGTCCCCGCGGAGATACGCAGTATTTT
CDR3aa: CASSPRGDTQYF

v_gene: TRBV4-3
d_gene: -
j_gene: TRBJ2-7
abundance: -
CDR3nt: TGCGCCAGCAGCCAAGATATTCTCTACGAGCAGTACTTC
CDR3aa: CASSQDILYEQYF

v_gene: TRBV4-2
d_gene: -
j_gene: TRBJ2-6
abundance: -
CDR3nt: TGTGCCAGCAGCCCCCCAGTGGGGCTTGGGGCCAACGTCCTGACTTTC
CDR3aa: CASSPPVGLGANVLTF

v_gene: TRBV7-6
d_gene: -
j_gene: TRBJ2-2
abundance: once
CDR3nt: TGTGCCAGCAGCTTGAAGGAGGGGGGTTTCGGGGAGCTGTTTTTT
CDR3aa: CASSLKEGGFGELFF

v_gene: TRBV11-3
d_gene: -
j_gene: TRBJ2-1
abundance: -
CDR3nt: TGTGCCAGCAGCGTTCGGGCGGGCTACAATGAGCAGTTCTTC
CDR3aa: CASSVRAGYNEQFF

v_gene: TRBV6-1
d_gene: TRBD1
j_gene: TRBJ2-5
abundance: -
CDR3nt: TGTGCCAGCAGTGACATCCCACAGGGGCTGGCGACCCAGTACTTC
CDR3aa: CASSDIPQGLATQYF

v_gene: TRBV2
d_gene: -
j_gene: TRBJ2-4
abundance: -
CDR3nt: TGTGCCAGCCTAACAGGGTTTGGAAACATTCAGTACTTC
CDR3aa: CASLTGFGNIQYF

v_gene: TRBV11-2
d_gene: -
j_gene: TRBJ2-7
abundance: -
CDR3nt: TGTGCCAGCAGCCTCATTAGGGGGACCAACTCCTACGAGCAGTACTTC
CDR3aa: CASSLIRGTNSYEQYF

v_gene: TRBV6-5
d_gene: TRBD1
j_gene: TRBJ1-2
abundance: -
CDR3nt: TGTGCCAGCAGCCTACGACAGGGAGGTAACTATGGCTACACCTTC
CDR3aa: CASSLRQGGNYGYTF